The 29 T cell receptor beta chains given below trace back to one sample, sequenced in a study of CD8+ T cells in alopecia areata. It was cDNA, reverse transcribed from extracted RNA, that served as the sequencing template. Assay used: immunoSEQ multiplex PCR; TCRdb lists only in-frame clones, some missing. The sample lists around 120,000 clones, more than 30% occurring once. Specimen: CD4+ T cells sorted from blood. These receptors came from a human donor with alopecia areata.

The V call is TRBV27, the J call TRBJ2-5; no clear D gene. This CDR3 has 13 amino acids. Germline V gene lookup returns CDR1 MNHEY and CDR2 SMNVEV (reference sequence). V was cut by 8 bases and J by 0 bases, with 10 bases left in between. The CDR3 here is CASREANQETQYF. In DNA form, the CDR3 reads TGTGCCAGCCGTGAAGCCAACCAAGAGACCCAGTACTTC.

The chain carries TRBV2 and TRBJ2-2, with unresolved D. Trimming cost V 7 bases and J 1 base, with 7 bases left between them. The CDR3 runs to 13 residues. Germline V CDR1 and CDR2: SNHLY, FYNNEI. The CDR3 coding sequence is TGTGCCAGCAACGCAGGGAACACCGGGGAGCTGTTTTTT. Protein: CASNAGNTGELFF.

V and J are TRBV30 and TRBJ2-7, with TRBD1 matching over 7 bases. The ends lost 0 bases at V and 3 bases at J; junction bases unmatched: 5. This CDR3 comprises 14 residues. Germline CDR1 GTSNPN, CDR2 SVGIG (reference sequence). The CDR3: CAWSVRAGGYEQYF. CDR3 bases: TGTGCCTGGAGTGTACGGGCAGGGGGCTACGAGCAGTACTTC.

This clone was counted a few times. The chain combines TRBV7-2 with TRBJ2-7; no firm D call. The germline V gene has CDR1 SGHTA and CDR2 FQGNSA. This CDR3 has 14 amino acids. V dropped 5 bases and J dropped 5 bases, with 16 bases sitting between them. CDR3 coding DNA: TGTGCCAGCAGCGCCCCCCCACTCGCACACGAGCAGTACTTC. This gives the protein CASSAPPLAHEQYF. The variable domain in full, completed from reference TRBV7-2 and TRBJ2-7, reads GAGVSQSPSNKVTEKGKDVELRCDPISGHTALYWYRQSLGQGLEFLIYFQGNSAPDKSGLPSDRFSAERTGGSVSTLTIQRTQQEDSAVYLCASSAPPLAHEQYFGPGTRLTVT.

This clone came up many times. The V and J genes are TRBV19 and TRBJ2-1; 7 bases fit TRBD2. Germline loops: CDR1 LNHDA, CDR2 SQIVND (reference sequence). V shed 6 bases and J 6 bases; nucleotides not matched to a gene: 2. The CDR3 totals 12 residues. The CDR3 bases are TGTGCCAGTAGAGGGACTACCAATGAGCAGTTCTTC. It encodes CASRGTTNEQFF.

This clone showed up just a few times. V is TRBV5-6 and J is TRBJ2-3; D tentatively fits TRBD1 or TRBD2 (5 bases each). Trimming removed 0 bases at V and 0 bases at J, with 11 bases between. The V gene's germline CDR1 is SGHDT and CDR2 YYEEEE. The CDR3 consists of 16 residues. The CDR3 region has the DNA TGTGCCAGCAGCTTGGCGAGGGGAACTAGCACAGATACGCAGTATTTT. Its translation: CASSLARGTSTDTQYF.

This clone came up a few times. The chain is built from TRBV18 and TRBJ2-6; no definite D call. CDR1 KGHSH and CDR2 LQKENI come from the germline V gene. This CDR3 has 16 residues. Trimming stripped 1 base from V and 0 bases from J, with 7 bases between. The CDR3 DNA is TGTGCCAGCTCACCACAAGATCTCTCTGGGGCCAACGTCCTGACTTTC. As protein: CASSPQDLSGANVLTF.

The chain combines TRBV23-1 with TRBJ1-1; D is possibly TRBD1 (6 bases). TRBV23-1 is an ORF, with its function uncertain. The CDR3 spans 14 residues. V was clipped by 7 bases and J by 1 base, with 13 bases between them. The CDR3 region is CASTLRGRNTEAFF. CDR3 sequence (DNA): TGCGCCAGCACCCTCAGGGGTAGGAACACTGAAGCTTTCTTT.

The CDR3 DNA reads as TGCAGCGTTGAGCTGGGGACAACCCACTACGAGCAGTACTTC. It codes for CSVELGTTHYEQYF. The chain uses TRBV29-1 and TRBJ2-7; possibly TRBD1 for D (6 bases). Germline V gene sequence: CDR1 SQVTM, CDR2 ANQGSEA. The CDR3 spans 14 residues. The ends were cut back, 3 bases at V and 3 bases at J, with 15 bases in the middle.

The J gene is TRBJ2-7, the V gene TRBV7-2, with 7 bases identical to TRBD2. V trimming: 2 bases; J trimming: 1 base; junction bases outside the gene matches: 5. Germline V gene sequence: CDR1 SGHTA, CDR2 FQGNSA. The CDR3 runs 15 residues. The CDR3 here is CASSLRSSGSYEQYF. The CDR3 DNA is TGTGCCAGCAGCTTACGGTCTAGCGGTTCCTACGAGCAGTACTTC.

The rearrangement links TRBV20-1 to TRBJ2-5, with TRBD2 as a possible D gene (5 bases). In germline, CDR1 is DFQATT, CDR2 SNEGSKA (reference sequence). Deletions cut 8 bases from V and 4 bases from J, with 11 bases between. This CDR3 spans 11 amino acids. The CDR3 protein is CSSGFVETQYF. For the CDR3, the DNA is TGCAGTTCGGGGTTCGTAGAGACCCAGTACTTC.

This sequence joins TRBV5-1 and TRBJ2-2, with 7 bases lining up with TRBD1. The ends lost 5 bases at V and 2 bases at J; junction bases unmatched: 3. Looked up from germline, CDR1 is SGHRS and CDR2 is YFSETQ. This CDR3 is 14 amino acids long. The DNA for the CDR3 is TGCGCCAGCAGGGCAGGGGGAAACACCGGGGAGCTGTTTTTT. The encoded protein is CASRAGGNTGELFF. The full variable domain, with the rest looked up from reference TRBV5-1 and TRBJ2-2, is KAGVTQTPRYLIKTRGQQVTLSCSPISGHRSVSWYQQTPGQGLQFLFEYFSETQRNKGNFPGRFSGRQFSNSRSEMNVSTLELGDSALYLCASRAGGNTGELFFGEGSRLTVL.

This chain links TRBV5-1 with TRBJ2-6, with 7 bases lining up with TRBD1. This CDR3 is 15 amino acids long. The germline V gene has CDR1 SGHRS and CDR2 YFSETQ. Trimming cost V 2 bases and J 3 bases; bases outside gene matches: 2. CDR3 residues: CASSFTGDGANVLTF. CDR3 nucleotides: TGCGCCAGCAGCTTTACAGGGGATGGGGCCAACGTCCTGACTTTC. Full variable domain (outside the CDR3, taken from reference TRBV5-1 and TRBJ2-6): KAGVTQTPRYLIKTRGQQVTLSCSPISGHRSVSWYQQTPGQGLQFLFEYFSETQRNKGNFPGRFSGRQFSNSRSEMNVSTLELGDSALYLCASSFTGDGANVLTFGAGSRLTVL.

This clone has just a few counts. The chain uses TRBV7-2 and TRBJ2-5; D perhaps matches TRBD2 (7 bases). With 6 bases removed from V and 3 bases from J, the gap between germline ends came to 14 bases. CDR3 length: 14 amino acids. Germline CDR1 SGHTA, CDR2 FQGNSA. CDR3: CASSVQGGEETQYF. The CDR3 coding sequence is TGTGCCAGCAGTGTACAGGGAGGGGAAGAGACCCAGTACTTC.

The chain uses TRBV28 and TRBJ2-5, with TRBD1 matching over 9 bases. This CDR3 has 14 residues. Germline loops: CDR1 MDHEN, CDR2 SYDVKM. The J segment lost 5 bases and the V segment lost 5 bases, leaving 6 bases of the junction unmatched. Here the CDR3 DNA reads TGTGCCAGCAGTCTACAGGGGGCGAGGGAGACCCAGTACTTC. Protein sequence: CASSLQGARETQYF.

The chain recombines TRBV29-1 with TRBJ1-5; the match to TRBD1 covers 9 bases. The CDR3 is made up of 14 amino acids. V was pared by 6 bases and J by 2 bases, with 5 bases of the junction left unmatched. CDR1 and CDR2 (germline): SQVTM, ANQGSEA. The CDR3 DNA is TGCAGCGTGGGGACAGGGTTGGGCAATCAGCCCCAGCATTTT. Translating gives CSVGTGLGNQPQHF.

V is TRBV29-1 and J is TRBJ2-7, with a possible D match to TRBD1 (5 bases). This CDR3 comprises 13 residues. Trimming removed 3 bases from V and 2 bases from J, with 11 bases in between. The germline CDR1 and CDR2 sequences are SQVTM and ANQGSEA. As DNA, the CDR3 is TGCAGCGTTGATGTAGGGGATCCCTACGAGCAGTACTTC. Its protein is CSVDVGDPYEQYF.

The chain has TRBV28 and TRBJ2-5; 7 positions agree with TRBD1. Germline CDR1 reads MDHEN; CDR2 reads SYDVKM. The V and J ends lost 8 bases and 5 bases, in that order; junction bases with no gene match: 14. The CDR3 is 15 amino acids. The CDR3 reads CASGRTGSTRETQYF. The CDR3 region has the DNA TGTGCCAGCGGACGGACAGGATCAACCCGGGAGACCCAGTACTTC.

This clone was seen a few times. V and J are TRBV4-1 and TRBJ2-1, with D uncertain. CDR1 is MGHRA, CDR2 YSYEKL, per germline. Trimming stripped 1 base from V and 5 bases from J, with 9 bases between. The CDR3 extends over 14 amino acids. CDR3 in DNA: TGCGCCAGCAGCCAAGTTGGCGGCAACAATGAGCAGTTCTTC. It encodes CASSQVGGNNEQFF.

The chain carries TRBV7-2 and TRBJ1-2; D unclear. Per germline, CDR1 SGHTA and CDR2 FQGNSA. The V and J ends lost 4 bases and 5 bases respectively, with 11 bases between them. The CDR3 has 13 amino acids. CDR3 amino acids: CASSSDLLYGYTF. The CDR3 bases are TGTGCCAGCAGCTCGGACCTCCTGTATGGCTACACCTTC.

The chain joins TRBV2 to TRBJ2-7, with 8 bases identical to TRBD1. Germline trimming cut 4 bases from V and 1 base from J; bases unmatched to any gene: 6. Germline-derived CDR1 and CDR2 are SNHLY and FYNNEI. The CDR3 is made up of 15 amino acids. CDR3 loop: CASSAPDRGSYEQYF. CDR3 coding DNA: TGTGCCAGCAGTGCACCTGACAGGGGATCCTACGAGCAGTACTTC.

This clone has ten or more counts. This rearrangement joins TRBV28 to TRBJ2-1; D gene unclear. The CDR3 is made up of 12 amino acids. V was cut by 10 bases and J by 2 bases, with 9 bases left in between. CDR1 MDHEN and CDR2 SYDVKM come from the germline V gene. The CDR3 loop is CAIGQAYNEQFF. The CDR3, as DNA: TGTGCCATAGGGCAGGCCTACAATGAGCAGTTCTTC.

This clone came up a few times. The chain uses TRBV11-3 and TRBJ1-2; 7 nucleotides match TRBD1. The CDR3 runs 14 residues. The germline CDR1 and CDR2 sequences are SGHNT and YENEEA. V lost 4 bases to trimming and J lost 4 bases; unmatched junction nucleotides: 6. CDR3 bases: TGTGCCAGCAGCTCAGCCGGGACAGCCTATGGCTACACCTTC. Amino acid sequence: CASSSAGTAYGYTF.

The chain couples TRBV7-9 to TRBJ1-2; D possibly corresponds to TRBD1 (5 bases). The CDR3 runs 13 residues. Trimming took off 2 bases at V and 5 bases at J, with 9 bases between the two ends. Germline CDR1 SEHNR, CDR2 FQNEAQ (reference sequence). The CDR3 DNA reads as TGTGCCAGCAGCTTATCGGGACTTTATGGCTACACCTTC. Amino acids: CASSLSGLYGYTF.

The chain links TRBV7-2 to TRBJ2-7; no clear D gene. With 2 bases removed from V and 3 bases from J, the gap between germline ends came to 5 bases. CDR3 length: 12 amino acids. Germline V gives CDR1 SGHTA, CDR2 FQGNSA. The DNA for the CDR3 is TGTGCCAGCAGCTTAAGGTTCTACGAGCAGTACTTC. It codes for CASSLRFYEQYF.

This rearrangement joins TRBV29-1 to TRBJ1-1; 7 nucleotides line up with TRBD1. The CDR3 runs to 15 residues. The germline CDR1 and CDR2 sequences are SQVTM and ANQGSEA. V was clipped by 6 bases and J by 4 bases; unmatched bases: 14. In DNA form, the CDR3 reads TGCAGCGTCCGACAGGGAGGGAGAGGGGGCACTGAAGCTTTCTTT. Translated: CSVRQGGRGGTEAFF.

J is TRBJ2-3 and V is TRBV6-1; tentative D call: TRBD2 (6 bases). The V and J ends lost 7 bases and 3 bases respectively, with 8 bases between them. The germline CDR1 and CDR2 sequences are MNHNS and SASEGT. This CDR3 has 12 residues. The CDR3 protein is CASNSGTDTQYF. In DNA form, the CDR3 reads TGTGCCAGCAATAGCGGTACAGATACGCAGTATTTT.

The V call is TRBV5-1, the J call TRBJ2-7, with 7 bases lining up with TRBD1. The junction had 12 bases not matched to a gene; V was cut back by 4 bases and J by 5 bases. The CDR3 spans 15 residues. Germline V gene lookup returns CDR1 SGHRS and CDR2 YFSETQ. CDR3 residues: CASSVQSRGSDEQYF. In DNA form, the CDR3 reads TGCGCCAGCAGCGTACAAAGCAGGGGGAGCGACGAGCAGTACTTC.

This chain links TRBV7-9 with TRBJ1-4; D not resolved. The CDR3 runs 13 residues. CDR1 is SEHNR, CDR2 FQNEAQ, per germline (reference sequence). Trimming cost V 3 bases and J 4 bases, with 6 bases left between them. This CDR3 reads CASSFDINEKLFF. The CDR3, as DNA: TGTGCCAGCAGCTTTGACATTAATGAAAAACTGTTTTTT.